This T cell receptor beta chain was identified during a study of cytomegalovirus exposure and HLA in healthy donors (dated by TCRdb to 2016 to 2017). In terms of the full investigation: According to an earlier analysis of 550 to 750 of the donors, 150 million to 200 million T cells yielded roughly 110 million unique TCR beta sequences and about 300 Gb of sequence data. Of the approximately 400 genotyped donors, about 84% fell in the genetic ancestry cluster associated with self-reported Caucasian donors. Roughly 5 DR-DQ haplotypes were treated as single units for association and clustering because of strong linkage in the cohort. Donor age, sex, ethnicity and CMV serostatus were compiled together with the repertoire data. In a later genetic analysis, genome-wide SNP genotypes for about three fifths of the 666 donors were used, and that subset was treated as a discovery cohort. All discovery cohort repertoires had been generated on a single sequencing platform. HLA typing included class I and class II loci at four-digit resolution. Typing coverage differed by locus: A, B, C, DRB1 and DQB1 were typed in about 620-630 donors, DQA1 in 522, DPA1 in 600 to 610, and DPB1 in 472. To decide whether each TCR beta V gene segment behaved as functional or pseudogenic, an earlier analysis of fewer than 750 of the donors relied on high-throughput TCR beta sequencing. An early release covering more than 500 HLA-typed donors comprised roughly 300 gigabases of sequencing data and around 80 million unique TCR sequences. The aim of the study was to test whether cataloging public T cell receptors could identify signatures of past pathogen exposure. A later analysis re-examined previously published TCR beta repertoires from roughly 650 donors and added high-resolution HLA genotyping to investigate patterns of TCR occurrence. Along with the roughly 670-subject first cohort, a separate validation cohort of around 120 different subjects was used. To predict cytomegalovirus infection status, the study combined high-throughput TCR immunosequencing, statistical association of individual TCRs with disease status, and machine learning. The T cell repertoires of 666 subjects were profiled by immunosequencing and related to cytomegalovirus serostatus. In the later analysis, no new phenotypic data were used to find candidate immune exposures; instead, reliance was placed on TCR beta sequences and their occurrence across donors. Among 398 genotyped donors of the cohort, an average of approximately 240,000 unique TCR beta nucleotide sequences was sequenced per donor, of which about 18% were non-productive. What the authors observed across the whole study: This cohort had only TCR beta chains sequenced, and the lack of alpha or paired-chain data limited which features could be detected. A further reported finding was that TCR beta sequences accurately predicted the HLA-A and HLA-B alleles for most subjects in the first cohort. Specific HLA alleles were associated with 15,000 to 20,000 TCR beta sequences at a false discovery rate of 0.05 in a later analysis. In a later analysis, most CMV-associated TCR beta chains were found to appear HLA-restricted, with HLA associations seemingly driven largely by CMV exposure. The only immune exposure information available for the cohort was CMV serostatus. A total of roughly 160 TCR beta chains were listed by the study as associated with cytomegalovirus. In vitro tests confirmed that a few of the cytomegalovirus-associated TCR beta chains recognize cytomegalovirus antigens. According to a later genetic analysis, donors in an Asian-associated ancestry cluster had fewer N-insertions in productive TCRs than the approximately 710-donor mean. Some 16 rarely observed V segments, including chromosome 9 orphons, were excluded from the earlier analysis of a few hundred of the donors because counts were too low. In a later analysis, TCR association rates were found to vary across HLA loci, with the most associated TCRs seen for DRB1 alleles and the fewest for HLA-C alleles. The classifier was reported to diagnose cytomegalovirus status with high specificity and sensitivity in both the original cohort and the validation cohort. HLA typing was unavailable for some donors at each locus, so association tests used only the typed subset. Roughly uniform sequencing depth across donors was assumed in presence/absence analyses, although this assumption may not hold. Linkage disequilibrium might explain the correlated functional status among segregating V segments, but an unknown experimental factor could not be ruled out. The 87-base-pair reads could not distinguish some IMGT-functional V segments, including TRBV6-2 and TRBV6-3, so those segments were excluded. In a later analysis, several top co-occurrence clusters were reported to appear linked to parvovirus B19, influenza, CMV and Epstein-Barr virus. The authors suggested that the approach could potentially be generalized to other disease states and immunological phenotypes. In a later analysis, HLA-associated TCR beta chains showed more clonal expansion and lower generation probabilities than non-associated chains that were equally common. A later genetic analysis associated a missense DCLRE1C variant with V-gene and J-gene trimming of TCR beta chains, and an independent cohort replicated the association. Across donors, most TCR sequences were observed very rarely, whereas some public TCRs were present in many individuals. The sequencing pipeline was judged likely to have produced a cluster of highly shared sequence variants as a technical artifact. Assigning TCR associations to individual alleles was difficult when HLA alleles, especially DR and DQ, strongly co-occurred. Broadly in line with IMGT annotations, most TCR beta V segments showed up in productive rearrangements about 87% or about 30% of the time in an earlier analysis of 587 of the donors.

The cohort was made up of roughly 670 healthy bone marrow donors. At the time of sampling, every cohort member was nominally healthy, though immune exposures that went unrecorded were likely present. The donor was CMV seropositive and belonged to the group of 250 to 300 seropositive cohort members. A peripheral blood sample was collected from each donor, and TCR beta sequencing was performed on peripheral blood mononuclear cells. Genomic DNA was extracted from the blood cell samples with the Qiagen DNeasy Blood Extraction Kit. This clone was detected only once. The target of this receptor is not known. Per-nucleotide qualities are absent, and no much larger clonotype sits a single base away. The cysteine opens and the phenylalanine closes a CDR3 of 12 amino acids. The entry retains the CDR3 DNA only, 36 bases that are in frame from base 1. Trimming at the junction amounts to 4 bases on V and 11 bases on J, and the germline ends lie 12 bases apart. The germline V gene encodes CDR1 LNHDA and CDR2 SQIVND (reference sequence).

The method behind the library was the immunoSEQ multiplex PCR assay. The multiplex PCR relied on a mix of 60 forward primers for TCR Vbeta segments and 13 reverse primers for TCR Jbeta segments. The CDR3 region of rearranged TCR beta genes was amplified from genomic DNA by a multiplex PCR assay. On the Illumina HiSeq System, the amplified TCR beta libraries were sequenced as 87-base-pair reads. Turning to the authors' computational methods: A later analysis tallied tens of millions of unique TCR beta chains across the 650 to 750 repertoires, and some 12 million of those chains were shared by two or more donors. Raw reads were error-corrected and collapsed into unique sequences with a nearest-neighbor algorithm that merged closely related sequences to remove PCR and sequencing errors. V, D and J gene segments were assigned by aligning CDR3 sequences to IMGT reference sequences. For a sequence to be retained, at least a six-nucleotide match to both a V gene segment and a J gene segment was required. Rearrangements were classified as productive when the CDR3 lacked stop codons and remained in frame with V and J, and all other rearrangements were classified as non-productive. CDR3 was defined by IMGT convention, running from the second conserved V-encoded cysteine to the conserved J-encoded phenylalanine. The earlier analysis of 550 to 650 of the donors excluded any sequence lacking an unambiguous match to a single V gene segment. In an earlier analysis of some 590 of the donors, a V segment was called functional when productive rearrangements were above 56.7%, and segregating when the standard deviation between donors exceeded 5%. A statistical classification framework was developed to diagnose cytomegalovirus status using the catalog of TCR beta chain sequences. In a later analysis, TCR nucleotide sequences were compared against IMGT/GENE-DB human TR gene sequences so that V and J genes could be assigned. Using the TCRdist pipeline, a later analysis assigned CDR3 sequences along with most-parsimonious VDJ recombination scenarios. In a later analysis, every TCR beta chain was defined by the combination of its CDR3 amino acid sequence and its V-gene family, and reads without a unique V-gene family were dropped. As a way to deal with suspected cross-contamination and a sequencing artifact, a later analysis dropped 450 to 600 nucleotide sequences that were highly shared and had low generation probability. For each public chain, a later analysis derived a clonal expansion index from normalized ranks of inferred template counts within each repertoire. In a later analysis, generation probabilities were computed with a VDJ recombination model fitted to out-of-frame rearrangements, and the resulting probabilities were checked against IGoR. In a later analysis, hypergeometric tests were used to score TCR-TCR, TCR-HLA and TCR-CMV co-occurrence, with a repertoire-size bias correction applied to TCR pairs. In a later analysis, false discovery rates were estimated by permuting HLA or CMV assignments 20 times. A later analysis grouped co-occurring TCRs with DBSCAN, adding TCRdist sequence similarity when clustering within HLA-allele-positive subsets. For co-occurrence clustering, repertoires with fewer than 30,000 or more than 120,000 public chains were excluded, along with 4 to 6 repertoires with anomalous nucleotide sharing. TCRdb obtained this table from immuneACCESS and retained in-frame rearrangements with V and J assigned. These tables miss some clones; where compared with another copy, unresolved V genes account for less than half of the shortfall, and the remainder is unexplained. The DNA was the basis for D and trimming; V, J and clone size are from that table. A total of some 170,000 clones appear in this sample, about three quarters of them only once. The ten top clones hold 6.3% of the sample.

The chain links TRBV19 with TRBJ2-1; 6 matching bases give a weak D call of TRBD2. The receptor comes from a man between 35 and 55 years old in good health and CMV-seropositive. The sequenced material came from PBMCs. The nucleotide sequence reads TGTGCCAGTAGTAAGGAGGGCGGGAAGCAGTTCTTC. Translated, it reads CASSKEGGKQFF.